The 3 T cell receptor beta chains below were found in one sample sequenced in a study of T cell responses to AZD1222 COVID-19 vaccine. Measured with immunoSEQ multiplex PCR; TCRdb has only the in-frame clones, and not every one. The data show tens of thousands of clones, with around nine tenths seen just once and 3.1% held by the top ten. The sample consisted of peripheral blood, taken 28 days after the second AZD1222 dose. All receptors derive from an adult who received the AZD1222 COVID-19 vaccine.

This chain connects TRBV15 to TRBJ2-7, with D unclear. Trimming cost V 0 bases and J 0 bases, with 6 bases left between them. Germline V gene data show CDR1 as LNHNV and CDR2 as YYDKDF (reference sequence). This CDR3 region has 14 residues. For the CDR3, the DNA is TGTGCCACCAGCAGAGACAGGAGCTCCTACGAGCAGTACTTC. Translation gives CATSRDRSSYEQYF.

The rearrangement joins TRBV7-6 to TRBJ2-2; tentative D call: TRBD2 (6 bases). The V gene's germline CDR1 is SGHVS and CDR2 FNYEAQ. The CDR3 runs 16 residues. Trimming shortened V by 4 bases and J by 4 bases, and 16 bases separated the two germline ends. CDR3 residues: CASSSSPLASTGELFF. The CDR3 coding sequence is TGTGCCAGCAGCTCATCTCCCCTAGCGAGCACCGGGGAGCTGTTTTTT.

This clone occurred once. The V call is TRBV18, the J call TRBJ1-2, with D perhaps matching TRBD1 (6 bases). The CDR3 extends over 14 amino acids. V was trimmed by 1 base and J by 7 bases, leaving 13 bases between them. CDR1 and CDR2 from the germline V gene are KGHSH and LQKENI. The CDR3: CASSPQRGPSGYTF. CDR3 DNA sequence: TGTGCCAGCTCACCACAGCGGGGGCCGAGTGGCTACACCTTC.